The clone carrying this T cell receptor (beta chain) was seen repeatedly, ten times or more. RNA transcripts provided the source from which TCR beta CDR3 regions were amplified. Carried out on the TCR CDR3, a first-round RT-PCR used the HTBI primer set. TCRdb redid the calling of the multiplex PCR reads with MiXCR, one entry per CDR3 protein. The sample lists 300,000 to 450,000 distinct CDR3 sequences, approximately 14% occurring once. Blood was obtained at the first hyperthyroidism diagnosis, which preceded any ophthalmopathy symptoms. The sample comes from a study of T cells in Graves' hyperthyroidism and ophthalmopathy. Germline CDR1 reads MNHNS; CDR2 reads SASEGT. The CDR3 is 15 residues long. J lost 3 bases, V lost 6 bases, and 6 bases had no gene match.

Sequenced material: blood. The source of this sequence is a woman in her late teens or twenties with Graves' hyperthyroidism that later progressed to Graves' ophthalmopathy. J is TRBJ2-7 and V is TRBV6-1; 12 bases agree with TRBD2. CDR3 region: CASRWTSGTVYEQYF. The CDR3 DNA is TGTGCCAGCAGATGGACTAGCGGGACTGTCTACGAGCAGTACTTC.